The 12 T cell receptor beta chains below were found in one sample sequenced in a study of T cell responses to AZD1222 COVID-19 vaccine. Produced via immunoSEQ multiplex PCR; TCRdb's table is partial and in-frame only. The sample carries roughly 180,000 clones, roughly nine tenths recorded once. Sequencing used peripheral blood, obtained 28 days after the second AZD1222 dose. These receptors all stem from an adult who received the AZD1222 COVID-19 vaccine.

The chain recombines TRBV2 with TRBJ2-7; a possible D gene is TRBD2 (6 bases). V gave up 2 bases and J gave up 2 bases, with 16 bases separating them. The CDR3 is made up of 16 amino acids. Looked up from germline, CDR1 is SNHLY and CDR2 is FYNNEI. CDR3 sequence (DNA): TGTGCCAGCAGTGAACAAATAGGCGGGGAACCCTACGAGCAGTACTTC. It yields the protein CASSEQIGGEPYEQYF.

The CDR3 DNA reads as TGTGCCTGGAGCGACCTCAGGAGATACACTGAAGCTTTCTTT. It encodes CAWSDLRRYTEAFF. The V gene is TRBV30, the J gene TRBJ1-1; D is undetermined. V lost 3 bases and J lost 3, with 14 bases in between. The CDR3 has 14 residues. CDR1 GTSNPN and CDR2 SVGIG come from the germline V gene (reference sequence).

The chain links TRBV7-2 to TRBJ2-7; 11 nucleotides agree with TRBD2. Per germline, CDR1 SGHTA and CDR2 FQGNSA. The CDR3 contains 16 residues. V lost 5 bases and J lost 0; bases outside the gene matches: 6. CDR3 sequence (DNA): TGTGCCAGCAGCATTTCACTAGCGGGGGACTCCTACGAGCAGTACTTC. Translation: CASSISLAGDSYEQYF.

The rearrangement links TRBV9 to TRBJ1-2; TRBD1 matches 10 bases. The CDR3 contains 17 residues. Per germline, CDR1 SGDLS and CDR2 YYNGEE. Trimming cost V 0 bases and J 0 bases; bases outside gene matches: 5. The chain's CDR3 is CASSVEGQGIANYGYTF. CDR3 bases: TGTGCCAGCAGCGTAGAGGGACAGGGGATAGCTAACTATGGCTACACCTTC.

The gene calls are TRBV5-1 and TRBJ2-7; TRBD2 matches at 8 bases. V lost 4 bases and J lost 2; bases outside the gene matches: 8. Germline V gene data show CDR1 as SGHRS and CDR2 as YFSETQ. The length of the CDR3 is 15 residues. The CDR3 DNA reads as TGCGCCAGCAGCCCCGATAGCGGGAAGGCCTACGAGCAGTACTTC. Its protein product is CASSPDSGKAYEQYF.

The rearrangement uses TRBV28 and TRBJ2-7, with TRBD2 as a possible D gene (5 bases). Trimming took 3 bases from V and 5 from J, leaving 11 bases between them. Germline V gene lookup returns CDR1 MDHEN and CDR2 SYDVKM. There are 13 residues in the CDR3. The CDR3 reads CASSLRETHEQYF. The CDR3 DNA reads as TGTGCCAGCAGTTTGAGGGAGACCCACGAGCAGTACTTC.

The chain combines TRBV7-3 with TRBJ2-1, with 11 positions matching TRBD2. The CDR3 is 15 amino acids. V was pared by 5 bases and J by 9 bases, with 9 bases of the junction left unmatched. Germline CDR1 reads SGHTA; CDR2 reads FQGTGA. CDR3 nucleotide sequence: TGTGCCAGCAGCCGCGGTACTAGCGGGAGAACTGAGCAGTTCTTC. It translates to CASSRGTSGRTEQFF.

This chain connects TRBV19 to TRBJ1-1; D ambiguous. V was shortened by 6 bases and J by 1 base, with 12 bases between the two germline ends. CDR3 length: 14 residues. Germline-derived CDR1 and CDR2 are LNHDA and SQIVND (reference sequence). The CDR3 loop is CASRSRAGNTEAFF. In nucleotides, the CDR3 is TGTGCCAGTAGATCTCGGGCGGGGAACACTGAAGCTTTCTTT.

V usage is TRBV30 and J usage is TRBJ2-4; D call uncertain. The germline V and J ends were trimmed by 0 bases and 6 bases, with 9 bases remaining between them. CDR3 length: 13 amino acids. From germline, CDR1 is GTSNPN and CDR2 SVGIG (reference sequence). The CDR3 DNA follows: TGTGCCTGGAGTGTGGCGCGCCTAAACATTCAGTACTTC. Protein: CAWSVARLNIQYF.

CDR3 sequence: CASSLVRDGNGYTF. CDR3 nucleotide sequence: TGTGCCAGCAGCTTAGTCAGGGACGGAAACGGCTACACCTTC. The genes are TRBV7-3 and TRBJ1-2; the D gene is possibly TRBD1 (5 bases). Germline CDR1 reads SGHTA; CDR2 reads FQGTGA. The CDR3 totals 14 residues. Trimming pared 2 bases from V and 8 bases from J, leaving 15 bases between.

The J gene is TRBJ1-1, the V gene TRBV10-3, with 7 bases fitting TRBD1. Germline V gene data show CDR1 as ENHRY and CDR2 as SYGVKD. The CDR3 has 14 amino acids. V lost 5 bases to trimming and J lost 0 bases; unmatched junction nucleotides: 3. CDR3 amino acids: CAISRQGLNTEAFF. CDR3 DNA: TGTGCCATCAGTAGACAGGGATTGAACACTGAAGCTTTCTTT.

This clone showed up just once. The V call is TRBV5-4, the J call TRBJ2-5; 10 bases match TRBD2. CDR3 length: 15 amino acids. Germline assignment: CDR1 SGHNT and CDR2 YYREEE (reference sequence). The V gene end was trimmed by 2 bases and the J gene end by 1 base; junction bases not matched to a gene: 2. The CDR3 loop is CASSLLAGPQETQYF. The CDR3 DNA sequence: TGTGCCAGCAGCTTACTAGCGGGACCCCAAGAGACCCAGTACTTC.